This T cell receptor beta chain was captured by sequencing in a study of technical replicates of blood from a few donors. Repertoires were generated with immunoSEQ multiplex PCR, while TCRdb's copy carries only in-frame clones and drops some. This sample has 60,000 to 65,000 clones, with around 87% found just once. V was pared by 4 bases and J by 6 bases, with 6 bases of the junction left unmatched. This CDR3 comprises 15 residues. Germline V gene lookup returns CDR1 SGHTA and CDR2 FQGTGA. Material for sequencing was PBMCs. The gene calls are TRBV7-3 and TRBJ2-3; 11 bases match TRBD2. The TCR originated in a human donor in good health. Some clones in this sample may be carry-over from other donors' samples. CDR3 residues: CASSSIAGGRDTQYF. DNA for the CDR3: TGTGCCAGCAGCTCTATAGCGGGAGGGAGGGATACGCAGTATTTT.